These 25 T cell receptor beta chains share one sample of origin, sequenced in a study of early T cells in non-severe SARS-CoV-2 infection. TCRdb used MiXCR to reprocess the 5' RACE reads, holding one entry per CDR3 protein. The sample shows roughly 69,000 distinct CDR3 sequences, less than 9.5% of them seen only once. Sequencing used whole blood, obtained at baseline. The receptors stem from an adult who was a healthcare worker with PCR-confirmed SARS-CoV-2 infection or an uninfected control (not recorded which).

A few counts support this clonotype. The chain recombines TRBV5-1 with TRBJ2-7; either TRBD1 or TRBD2 may supply D (5 bases each). Trimming cost V 5 bases and J 4 bases, with 16 bases left between them. The CDR3 spans 14 residues. Germline assignment: CDR1 SGHRS and CDR2 YFSETQ. The chain's CDR3 is CASSLVPGLYEQYF. CDR3 nucleotides: TGCGCCAGCAGTCTGGTGCCGGGGCTATACGAGCAGTACTTC.

This clonotype was counted ten times or more. This chain links TRBV11-1 with TRBJ2-7, with 10 bases fitting TRBD2. V dropped 8 bases and J dropped 6; count of bases not matched to a gene: 7. This CDR3 contains 13 residues. Per the germline V gene, CDR1 is SGHAT and CDR2 is FQDESV (reference sequence). CDR3 loop: CASGTSGIREQYF. CDR3 DNA: TGTGCCAGCGGCACTAGCGGGATTCGCGAGCAGTACTTC.

The chain links TRBV5-1 to TRBJ2-1, with D perhaps TRBD2 (6 bases). Between the trimmed V and J ends, which lost 0 bases and 8 bases, there was a span of 12 bases. Germline assignment: CDR1 SGHRS and CDR2 YFSETQ. The CDR3 has 14 amino acids. CDR3 amino acids: CASSLGSGGDEQFF. Written as DNA, the CDR3 is TGCGCCAGCAGCTTGGGTAGCGGAGGGGATGAGCAGTTCTTC.

This clonotype has only a few counts. V is TRBV2 and J is TRBJ1-2; D unresolved. Germline V gene data show CDR1 as SNHLY and CDR2 as FYNNEI. The CDR3 runs 12 residues. V was shortened by 6 bases and J by 8 bases, with 13 bases between the two germline ends. CDR3 loop: CASRVDSWGYTF. CDR3 bases: TGTGCCAGCAGAGTCGATTCATGGGGCTACACCTTC.

This clonotype has a count of ten or more. The chain couples TRBV20-1 to TRBJ2-1, with TRBD2 as a possible D gene (5 bases). CDR3 length equals 14 residues. Germline CDR1 reads DFQATT; CDR2 reads SNEGSKA (reference sequence). V was cut by 4 bases and J by 5 bases, with 15 bases left in between. The CDR3 sequence: CSAKRVQRNNEQFF. Here the CDR3 DNA reads TGCAGTGCTAAGAGGGTCCAGCGGAACAATGAGCAGTTCTTC.

In this sample, this clonotype turned up a few times. The chain is built from TRBV6-2 or TRBV6-3 and TRBJ1-2, with D unclear. V lost 4 bases to trimming and J lost 0 bases, with 15 bases between them. From germline, CDR1 is MNHEY and CDR2 SVGEGT. This CDR3 has 16 residues. DNA for the CDR3: TGTGCCAGCAGTTCCCGACTCCTACGAGCTAACTATGGCTACACCTTC. Translated: CASSSRLLRANYGYTF.

This clonotype was recorded many times. The chain combines TRBV20-1 with TRBJ2-7, with no clear D. There are 12 residues in the CDR3. Per germline, CDR1 DFQATT and CDR2 SNEGSKA (reference sequence). V was trimmed by 6 bases and J by 1 base, leaving 10 bases between them. CDR3 nucleotide sequence: TGCAGTGCCAGCCAATATTCCTACGAGCAGTACTTC. Residues: CSASQYSYEQYF.

J is TRBJ2-2 and V is TRBV9; D is undetermined. Germline CDR1 SGDLS, CDR2 YYNGEE. This CDR3 has 13 residues. Trimming left V 4 bases short and J 5 bases short, with 9 bases between. The CDR3 loop is CASSFSWTGELFF. As DNA, the CDR3 is TGTGCCAGCAGCTTCAGTTGGACCGGGGAGCTGTTTTTT.

This clonotype was counted ten times or more. This CDR3 is CASSVQQGSTEAFF. Written as DNA, the CDR3 is TGTGCCAGCAGCGTTCAACAGGGGAGCACTGAAGCTTTCTTT. The chain couples TRBV9 to TRBJ1-1, with 7 bases aligning to TRBD1. The trim removed 2 bases at V and 4 bases at J, leaving 5 bases unmatched. Germline V gene data show CDR1 as SGDLS and CDR2 as YYNGEE. This CDR3 spans 14 amino acids.

V usage is TRBV5-4 and J usage is TRBJ2-5; a possible D gene is TRBD1 (6 bases). Trimming cost V 4 bases and J 4 bases, with 14 bases left between them. The CDR3 covers 14 residues. Germline assignment: CDR1 SGHNT and CDR2 YYREEE (reference sequence). In DNA, the CDR3 is TGTGCCAGCAGCCGAGGGGGAAAGGCAGAGACCCAGTACTTC. Encoded protein: CASSRGGKAETQYF.

This clonotype showed up many times. This chain uses TRBV2 with TRBJ1-6; 11 bases line up with TRBD1. V lost 8 bases to trimming and J lost 8 bases; unmatched junction nucleotides: 2. There are 13 residues in the CDR3. Germline V gene lookup returns CDR1 SNHLY and CDR2 FYNNEI. CDR3 nucleotide sequence: TGTGCCAGCCAGGGACAGGGGGATTCACCCCTCCACTTT. This gives the protein CASQGQGDSPLHF.

The sample holds a few counts of this clonotype. The V gene is TRBV4-1, the J gene TRBJ2-7; 8 bases map to TRBD1. The J segment lost 12 bases and the V segment lost 0 bases, leaving 10 bases of the junction unmatched. The CDR3 runs 14 residues. Germline values: CDR1 MGHRA, CDR2 YSYEKL. The CDR3 region has the DNA TGCGCCAGCAGCCAAGAAGACAGGGGAATCAGCCCGTACTTC. Amino acids: CASSQEDRGISPYF.

The chain recombines TRBV7-2 with TRBJ1-2, with 10 bases aligning to TRBD1. The CDR3 has 16 amino acids. The V segment lost 5 bases and the J segment 2 bases; nucleotides outside the gene matches: 8. CDR1 is SGHTA and CDR2 is FQGNSA in the germline V gene. The CDR3 DNA sequence: TGTGCCAGCAGCCCACGGACAGGGGGGTTAAACTATGGCTACACCTTC. Translating gives CASSPRTGGLNYGYTF.

Ten or more counts support this clonotype. This chain connects TRBV20-1 to TRBJ2-1; TRBD2 matches at 11 bases. With 5 bases clipped from V and 4 bases from J, the junction kept 7 bases outside the gene matches. The CDR3 spans 15 residues. The V gene's germline CDR1 is DFQATT and CDR2 SNEGSKA (reference sequence). The DNA for the CDR3 is TGCAGTGCTGCGAGACTAGCGGGACCGTACAATGAGCAGTTCTTC. This sequence encodes CSAARLAGPYNEQFF.

The gene calls are TRBV6-2 or TRBV6-3 and TRBJ2-5, with 7 bases identical to TRBD2. The CDR3 runs to 13 residues. CDR1 and CDR2 from the germline V gene are MNHEY and SVGEGT. The V and J ends lost 6 bases and 5 bases, in that order; junction bases with no gene match: 6. The CDR3 region has the DNA TGTGCCAGCAGCGTGACTAGCTGGGAGACCCAGTACTTC. Protein product: CASSVTSWETQYF.

This clonotype was observed many times. The rearrangement links TRBV5-1 to TRBJ2-7; no firm D call. Trimming took 1 base from V and 0 from J, leaving 14 bases between them. CDR1 is SGHRS and CDR2 is YFSETQ in the germline V gene. The CDR3 loop spans 16 amino acids. The CDR3 spells CASSLLPQKDSYEQYF. CDR3 coding DNA: TGCGCCAGCAGCTTGTTACCCCAAAAGGACTCCTACGAGCAGTACTTC.

V gene TRBV11-2 combines with J gene TRBJ2-5, with D possibly matching TRBD1 (6 bases). V shed 3 bases and J shed 4 bases, with 18 bases lying between them. The CDR3 runs 16 residues. Germline V gene data show CDR1 as SGHAT and CDR2 as FQNNGV. CDR3 amino acids: CASSFGNRQAIETQYF. In nucleotides, the CDR3 is TGTGCCAGCAGCTTTGGGAATCGACAGGCGATAGAGACCCAGTACTTC.

The chain employs TRBV6-5 and TRBJ2-1, with TRBD2 matching over 9 bases. The CDR3 contains 17 residues. J gave up 0 bases and V 4 bases, and 7 bases lay outside the gene matches. Germline V CDR1 and CDR2: MNHEY, SVGAGI. The CDR3, as DNA: TGTGCCAGCAGTTTTCTCTCTAGCGGGACCTCCTACAATGAGCAGTTCTTC. This gives the protein CASSFLSSGTSYNEQFF.

The V call is TRBV7-2, the J call TRBJ1-5; 7 nucleotides line up with TRBD1. Germline CDR1 is SGHTA and CDR2 is FQGNSA. V lost 2 bases, J lost 5 bases, and 6 bases stayed unmatched. CDR3 length: 15 amino acids. CDR3 nucleotides: TGTGCCAGCAGCTTATTGACAGGGAATTATCAGCCCCAGCATTTT. It specifies CASSLLTGNYQPQHF.

This clonotype has a handful of counts. The J gene is TRBJ2-1, the V gene TRBV5-1; 15 bases line up with TRBD2. The V and J ends lost 4 bases and 7 bases, in that order; junction bases with no gene match: 12. Per the germline V gene, CDR1 is SGHRS and CDR2 is YFSETQ. This CDR3 comprises 18 residues. CDR3 amino acids: CASSPGTSGRSGQNEQFF. In DNA form, the CDR3 reads TGCGCCAGCAGCCCTGGGACTAGCGGGAGGAGTGGTCAGAATGAGCAGTTCTTC.

This clonotype was picked up many times. The chain links TRBV6-2 or TRBV6-3 to TRBJ2-7; 14 bases agree with TRBD2. This CDR3 region has 16 residues. Germline CDR1 MNHEY, CDR2 SVGEGT. V shed 6 bases and J 3 bases; nucleotides not matched to a gene: 7. Here the CDR3 reads CASRGLAGVGYYEQYF. CDR3 nucleotides: TGTGCCAGCAGGGGACTAGCGGGAGTCGGCTACTACGAGCAGTACTTC.

The DNA of the CDR3 is TGCGCCAGCAGCTTGGAGGTCAATCGGGAGACCCAGTACTTC. Translating gives CASSLEVNRETQYF. V gene TRBV5-1 combines with J gene TRBJ2-5; no clear D gene. This CDR3 is 14 amino acids long. Trimming took 0 bases from V and 5 from J, leaving 11 bases between them. Germline CDR1 and CDR2: SGHRS and YFSETQ.

There are a few counts of this clonotype. J is TRBJ2-7 and V is TRBV18; D might be TRBD2 (6 bases). The CDR3 has 13 amino acids. V was trimmed by 3 bases and J by 3 bases, leaving 9 bases between them. The germline CDR1 and CDR2 sequences are KGHSH and LQKENI. This chain's CDR3 is CASSPGLRYEQYF. CDR3 nucleotide sequence: TGTGCCAGCTCACCGGGACTTCGCTACGAGCAGTACTTC.

This clonotype was counted between two and nine times. V usage is TRBV5-4 and J usage is TRBJ2-2; D possibly uses TRBD1 or TRBD2 (5 bases each). The V end was cut by 4 bases, the J end by 0 bases, with 13 bases between. CDR1 and CDR2 (germline): SGHNT, YYREEE (reference sequence). This CDR3 has 16 residues. In DNA, the CDR3 is TGTGCCAGCAGCCGGGACGGCTTAACGAACACCGGGGAGCTGTTTTTT. This sequence encodes CASSRDGLTNTGELFF.

This clonotype was seen more than once but under ten times. As DNA, the CDR3 is TGTGCCAGCAGCCAAGTTCGACAGTCCAATGAGCAGTTCTTC. Its protein is CASSQVRQSNEQFF. The chain carries TRBV3-1 and TRBJ2-1, with D possibly matching TRBD1 (5 bases). Germline loops: CDR1 LGHDT, CDR2 YNNKEL (reference sequence). V lost 1 base and J lost 6, with 10 bases in between. This CDR3 region has 14 residues.